Listed below are T cell receptor beta chains from one sample, sequenced in a study of cytomegalovirus exposure and HLA in healthy donors. Libraries were prepared by immunoSEQ multiplex PCR; TCRdb keeps only in-frame clonotypes and omits some of them. The sample lists some 310,000 clones; around 90% were seen once. The sequenced material came from PBMCs. The receptor source for this set is a man aged 30 to 45 in good health and CMV-seronegative. Both conserved end residues are trimmed from each CDR3. A D gene is named only where the DNA matches it firmly.

TRBD1	TRBV9	ASRGTGTDTQY
TRBD1	TRBV30	AWSDTGVSETQY
.	TRBV5-1	ASSLVANTYEQY
.	TRBV11-3	ASSFVGASYNEQF
TRBD2	TRBV6-5	ASSYSSGGAYNEQF
TRBD2	TRBV6-5	ASSYEAGGSADTQY
TRBD1	TRBV5-1	ASSVTTGGKTEAF
.	TRBV28	ASSLIGEGYNSPLH
TRBD2	TRBV5-1	ASSIQLAGRRTDTQY
TRBD1	TRBV5-1	ASSWGTGGSGTDTQY
.	TRBV19	ASRRGDYSNQPQH
TRBD1	TRBV6-6	ASSYGTGGNQPQH
TRBD1	TRBV27	ASSLSFDFIRDRALYEQY
TRBD1	TRBV27	ASTQGALYGGELF
.	TRBV7-9	ASSPDWSRGMDYGYT
.	TRBV18	ASSRDMEAF
.	TRBV6-5	ASLAGGGNTIY
TRBD2	TRBV19	ASSRTSGSPYEQY
.	TRBV5-1	ASSFNRVNEQY
.	TRBV27	ASSLYQQGPTDTQY
TRBD1	TRBV5-1	ASSSGQGQPQH
.	TRBV2	ASRPLGGNSNQPQH
TRBD2	TRBV10-1	ASSESRTSGGFTGELF
.	TRBV4-1	ASSQGGFSAKNIQY
TRBD2	TRBV9	ASSVEGRVAGELF
.	TRBV20-1	SASQGAEQY
.	TRBV5-1	ASSLSGLAEQY
TRBD1	TRBV29-1	SVGTGGNSPLH
.	TRBV5-1	ASSLEGGTDTQY
.	TRBV6-5	ASSSNYQPQH
.	TRBV7-8	ASSLAGNTGTEAF
.	TRBV4-1	ASSQDLPGLNQPQH
.	TRBV9	ASSVTPQPGELF
.	TRBV5-1	ASSGTGSSYNEQF
TRBD2	TRBV11-3	ASSLEAGGGYEQF
.	TRBV19	ASSMTGVDSPLH
.	TRBV6-1	AALGEGNYGYT
.	TRBV19	ASSIYGFSGANVLT
.	TRBV5-1	ASSPRTGEDTQY
.	TRBV6-1	ASSELGEVSGNTIY
.	TRBV19	ASSTSRANTGELF
.	TRBV27	ASRSRGGTQY
TRBD2	TRBV4-3	ASSQESIGAGFNTGELF
.	TRBV6-1	ASSGRTTSDSPRIYEQY
TRBD1	TRBV19	ASSKRTGPNYGYT
TRBD1	TRBV7-8	ASILESRDRSPYEQY
.	TRBV27	ASSLAIRETQY
TRBD1	TRBV6-5	ASSRPGQSSYEQY
.	TRBV29-1	SVMTTQNSPLH
.	TRBV27	ASSIDTRYGYT
TRBD1	TRBV5-1	ASSLDGTGAREQY
.	TRBV2	ASERTGVSTDTQY
.	TRBV19	ASSEQGWPNEKLF
.	TRBV6-5	ASSYLRGEKLF